This TCR beta chain was documented in a study of beta chain features in type 1 diabetes. This clone was observed a few times. The CDR3 consists of 15 residues. Germline loops: CDR1 SGHTA, CDR2 FQGNSA. V lost 6 bases, J lost 2 bases, and 14 bases lay in between. The entirety of the isolated RNA underwent reverse transcription, so expressed TCRB transcripts were sequenced. Clones were sequenced by immunoSEQ multiplex PCR, and TCRdb holds only the in-frame ones, with some missing. Of approximately 150,000 clones listed, more than 9% were seen once; the top ten hold less than 1.5%. Sorting based on CD45RO/CCR7/CD25/CD127/CD95/CD27 separated CD4+ naive, central memory, regulatory and stem cell-like memory cells.

The clonotype originates from a man aged 18 to 29 in good health. The sequenced sample was naive CD4+ T cells from blood. The chain joins TRBV7-2 to TRBJ1-5; possibly TRBD1 for D (5 bases). The CDR3 here is CASSLQAYGNQPQHF. The CDR3 region has the DNA TGTGCCAGCAGTCTACAGGCCTATGGCAATCAGCCCCAGCATTTT.